These T cell receptor beta chains were read from a single sample in a study of blood T cells in healthy people across ages. TCRdb ran MiXCR on the 5' RACE reads and lists one entry per CDR3 protein. The sample shows over 1,200,000 distinct CDR3 sequences, approximately 59% of them seen only once. Source material: blood. The receptors derive from a young man in good health. Both conserved end residues are trimmed from each CDR3. Some rows have no size entry. The others give once, few or many, or a class for an expanded clone.

>TRBJ1-2|TRBV6-5|.
ASSYSLVDSDAYGYT
>TRBJ2-1|TRBV6-1|.
ASSARGDLSYNEQF
>TRBJ1-2|TRBV3-1|.
ASSQGVIGDGYT
>TRBJ2-1|TRBV20-1|.
SARPTSGNEQF
>TRBJ1-2|TRBV5-1|few
ASSIPRGDSGGYT
>TRBJ1-4|TRBV6-5|.
ASSYSNRGEKLF
>TRBJ2-1|TRBV29-1|.
SVGDPF
>TRBJ1-1|TRBV20-1|.
SAREQGRHTEAF
>TRBJ2-7|TRBV4-1|.
ASSRTTGSYEQY
>TRBJ1-2|TRBV27|.
ASSLISGFTGERRGYT
>TRBJ2-3|TRBV7-2|few
ASSLEYLTDTQY
>TRBJ1-2|TRBV27|once
ASSPAPQGFYGYT
>TRBJ2-3|TRBV20-1|few
SATPLAGGADTQY
>TRBJ2-5|TRBV15|.
ATSTRTEETQY
>TRBJ1-2|TRBV9|.
ASSVEDRTVDGYT
>TRBJ1-4|TRBV24-1|.
ATSRSGGVNEKLF
>TRBJ1-2|TRBV30|.
AWSRVRGENYGYT
>TRBJ1-6|TRBV10-3|.
AISEGGSNSPLH
>TRBJ2-5|TRBV6-1|few
ASRRDRGQETQY
>.|TRBV18|once
ASSTFLGDRDRGGETQY
>.|TRBV29-1|.
SVAGGNKHEQY
>TRBJ2-2|TRBV29-1|.
SVDGAGGSTGELF
>.|TRBV7-6|.
ASSLERETGVGYEQY
>TRBJ2-6|TRBV6-5|.
ASSRGTDSGANVLT
>TRBJ1-2|TRBV6-6|.
ASSRQVNYGYT
>TRBJ2-7|TRBV6-5|.
ASSYTGETYEQY
>.|TRBV15|.
ATSNEIRDPPGGETQY
>TRBJ1-4|TRBV4-1|.
ASSQVTTGGDEKLF
>TRBJ1-2|TRBV20-1|.
SARAQTGEGYT
>TRBJ1-2|TRBV7-9|once
ASSLEALGEPNYGYT
>TRBJ2-1|TRBV3-1|.
ASSQDRNYDQKQF
>TRBJ2-3|TRBV4-3|.
ASSQVRVPTDTQY
>TRBJ1-2|TRBV18|.
ASSPGSEKRPGYT
>TRBJ2-1|TRBV6-5|few
ASSSLRGSGNEQF
>TRBJ2-1|TRBV4-1|few
ASSQDPYRRGYNEQF
>TRBJ2-5|TRBV7-9|few
ASSLITVGGETQY
>TRBJ2-1|TRBV6-5|.
ASRFSRGAYNEQF
>TRBJ2-7|TRBV18|few
ASSQPGQGTTYEQY
>TRBJ1-2|TRBV4-1|once
ASSQPLRRRNYGYT
>TRBJ2-5|TRBV4-1|.
ASSQGTGIPRYQETQY
>TRBJ2-1|TRBV6-5|few
ASSYSSDNEQF
>TRBJ2-3|TRBV20-1|.
SARDLNRDRENTQY
>TRBJ2-1|TRBV14|.
ASSHVFNEQF
>TRBJ2-7|TRBV5-1|once
ASSLEWVSYEQY
>TRBJ1-4|TRBV11-2|.
ASSLDPPGHSNEKLF
>TRBJ2-7|TRBV15|few
ATGPRGPSYEQY
>TRBJ1-4|TRBV12-3/TRBV12-4|few
ASSYEGGGEKLF
>TRBJ2-1|TRBV29-1|.
SVVGAGEAWDEQF
>TRBJ2-2|TRBV7-2|.
ASSIRVNSDTGELF
>TRBJ2-3|TRBV20-1|.
SARAGTSGTDTQY